One and the same sample provided the 3 T cell receptor beta chains below, sequenced in a study of cytomegalovirus exposure and HLA in healthy donors. The repertoire was sequenced with immunoSEQ multiplex PCR; TCRdb's copy has only in-frame clones and lacks some. The sample lists roughly 56,000 clones; over 85% were seen once. The sample was PBMCs. The receptor source for this set is a man younger than 35 in good health and CMV-seronegative.

V gene TRBV18 combines with J gene TRBJ2-7, with D unclear. CDR1 and CDR2 from the germline V gene are KGHSH and LQKENI. V lost 2 bases, J lost 2 bases, and 10 bases lay in between. The CDR3 is 14 residues long. For the CDR3, the DNA is TGTGCCAGCTCACCAGAACAGATAGCCTACGAGCAGTACTTC. Its translation: CASSPEQIAYEQYF.

The J gene is TRBJ2-7, the V gene TRBV9, with 11 bases lining up with TRBD2. This CDR3 spans 16 amino acids. Germline loops: CDR1 SGDLS, CDR2 YYNGEE. V lost 3 bases, J lost 5 bases, and 10 bases stayed unmatched. The CDR3 loop is CASSAPLAGGSDEQYF. CDR3 sequence (DNA): TGTGCCAGCAGCGCTCCCCTAGCGGGAGGTAGCGACGAGCAGTACTTC. Filled out from reference TRBV9 and TRBJ2-7, the complete variable domain reads DSGVTQTPKHLITATGQRVTLRCSPRSGDLSVYWYQQSLDQGLQFLIQYYNGEERAKGNILERFSAQQFPDLHSELNLSSLELGDSALYFCASSAPLAGGSDEQYFGPGTRLTVT.

The chain employs TRBV7-3 and TRBJ2-3; D gene ambiguous. V was shortened by 2 bases and J by 8 bases, with 14 bases between the two germline ends. In germline, CDR1 is SGHTA, CDR2 FQGTGA. This CDR3 is 14 amino acids long. For the CDR3, the DNA is TGTGCCAGCAGCTTAGCCCCTAGTTTAGGTACGCAGTATTTT. It is translated as CASSLAPSLGTQYF.